The entry below describes one TCR beta chain. This specimen belongs to a study of blood T cell repertoires in COVID-19. Study summary: Acute and convalescent COVID-19 samples came from the United States, Italy and Spain. Sources were T cells, B-cell-depleted T cells, or PBMCs; the material itself was cDNA or gDNA.

CDR3 length: 14 residues. Germline lookup yields CDR1 LNHDA and CDR2 SQIVND (reference sequence). Trimming cost V 9 bases and J 7 bases; bases outside gene matches: 8. As handled by the study authors: It was from reference gene primer amplification that nucleated cell counts were estimated. Measured with immunoSEQ multiplex PCR; TCRdb has only the in-frame clones, and not every one. V and J calls and clone size follow that table, whereas D and trimming were derived from the DNA. The sample lists more than 85,000 clones; approximately 80% were seen once. Specimen: peripheral blood. This chain links TRBV19 with TRBJ1-6, with 8 bases aligning to TRBD1. The sequence derives from a woman aged 55-70 years with acute or convalescent COVID-19. The CDR3 nucleotides read TGTGCCAGCTGTATAAGGACAGGGAATTCACCCCTCCACTTT. Amino acids: CASCIRTGNSPLHF.